The 3 T cell receptor beta chains listed next were all sequenced from one sample in a study of CD8+CD57+ T cells in acquired aplastic anemia. Template material for TCR beta VDJ and CDR3 profiling consisted of genomic DNA. TCRdb redid the calling of the reads with MiXCR, one entry per CDR3 protein. The sample lists approximately 40,000 distinct CDR3 sequences; roughly two thirds were seen once. Patients who underwent sequencing had shown CD8+CD57+ cell expansion by flow cytometry. Sequencing was carried out using sorted CD4+, CD8+, or CD8+CD57+ T cells (not recorded which) from PBMCs. All receptors derive from a human donor with aplastic anemia.

This chain joins TRBV29-1 and TRBJ2-5; D remains ambiguous. This CDR3 is built from 14 residues. The germline CDR1 and CDR2 sequences are SQVTM and ANQGSEA. Trimming cost V 7 bases and J 5 bases, with 20 bases left between them. DNA for the CDR3: TGCAGCGCCCTGACACAGCTACCAAGGGAGACCCAGTACTTC. Its translation is CSALTQLPRETQYF.

This CDR3 reads CATSRDEGGYTF. For the CDR3, the DNA is TGTGCCACCAGCAGAGATGAGGGTGGCTACACCTTC. The J gene is TRBJ1-2, the V gene TRBV15; no reliable D call. This CDR3 has 12 amino acids. V lost 0 bases and J lost 7, with 6 bases in between. Germline V gene data show CDR1 as LNHNV and CDR2 as YYDKDF (reference sequence).

CDR3 DNA: TGTGCCAGCAGCTTCGGACTAGCGGGAGGAGGCTCAAGCTCCTACAATGAGCAGTTCTTC. The encoded protein is CASSFGLAGGGSSSYNEQFF. This chain uses TRBV13 with TRBJ2-1; 14 bases line up with TRBD2. The CDR3 has 20 amino acids. Losses at the gene ends were 3 bases for V and 0 bases for J; bases not matched to a gene: 10. Germline CDR1 and CDR2: PRHDT and FYEKMQ (reference sequence).